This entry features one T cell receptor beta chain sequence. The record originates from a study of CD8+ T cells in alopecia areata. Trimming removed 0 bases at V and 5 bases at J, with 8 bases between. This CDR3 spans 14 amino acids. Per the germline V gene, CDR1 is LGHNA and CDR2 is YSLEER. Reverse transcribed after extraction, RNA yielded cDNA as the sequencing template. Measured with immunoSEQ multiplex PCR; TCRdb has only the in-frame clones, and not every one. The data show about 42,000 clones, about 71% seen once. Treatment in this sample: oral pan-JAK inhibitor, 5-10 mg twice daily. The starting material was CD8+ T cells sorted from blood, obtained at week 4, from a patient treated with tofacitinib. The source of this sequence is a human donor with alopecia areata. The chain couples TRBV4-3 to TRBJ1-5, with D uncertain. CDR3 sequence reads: CASSQDTEDQPQHF. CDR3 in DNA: TGCGCCAGCAGCCAAGACACGGAAGATCAGCCCCAGCATTTT.